One and the same sample provided the 25 T cell receptor beta chains below, sequenced in a study of Graves' ophthalmopathy and Graves' hyperthyroidism. From RNA, the CDR3 regions of TCR beta chains were amplified and sequenced. First-round RT-PCR used HTBI primers; second-round multiplex PCR followed. TCRdb called the multiplex PCR reads again in MiXCR, with one record for every CDR3 protein. The sample lists 1 million to 1.3 million distinct CDR3 sequences; about two fifths were seen once. Sequencing was done on a sample of peripheral blood or thyroid tissue (not recorded which). Receptors originate from an adult man with Graves' hyperthyroidism.

This clonotype was seen at least ten times. The J gene is TRBJ2-6, the V gene TRBV6-5; D not resolved. The germline gives CDR1 MNHEY, CDR2 SVGAGI. V gave up 4 bases and J gave up 2 bases, with 6 bases separating them. The length of the CDR3 is 14 residues. CDR3 protein: CASSFSPGANVLTF. The CDR3 coding sequence is TGTGCCAGCAGTTTCTCCCCTGGGGCCAACGTCCTGACTTTC.

The chain employs TRBV7-9 and TRBJ1-3; D call uncertain. CDR3 length equals 13 residues. V lost 8 bases and J lost 1, with 9 bases in between. CDR1 and CDR2 (germline): SEHNR, FQNEAQ (reference sequence). This CDR3 reads CASGSGSGNTIYF. CDR3 DNA sequence: TGTGCCAGCGGTTCGGGGTCTGGAAACACCATATATTTT.

This clonotype was detected only a few times. The V gene is TRBV12-3 or TRBV12-4, the J gene TRBJ2-7; D is ambiguous. The CDR3 runs 12 residues. V was cut by 4 bases and J by 5 bases, with 9 bases left in between. The CDR3 spells CASSSDIDEQYF. The CDR3 nucleotides are TGTGCCAGCAGTTCAGACATTGACGAGCAGTACTTC.

The chain employs TRBV20-1 and TRBJ2-7; 12 nucleotides match TRBD1. Germline lookup yields CDR1 DFQATT and CDR2 SNEGSKA (reference sequence). V lost 4 bases and J lost 4; bases outside the gene matches: 8. This CDR3 region has 15 residues. Here the CDR3 DNA reads TGCAGTGCTACCACAGGGACAGGGGGCTTTTACGAGCAGTACTTC. Amino acid sequence: CSATTGTGGFYEQYF.

The chain carries TRBV7-6 and TRBJ2-7; D might be TRBD1 (5 bases). In germline, CDR1 is SGHVS, CDR2 FNYEAQ. Deletions cut 4 bases from V and 4 bases from J, with 17 bases between. The CDR3 extends over 15 amino acids. The CDR3 sequence is CASSSSQGKGYEQYF. In nucleotides, the CDR3 is TGTGCCAGCAGCTCCTCGCAGGGAAAGGGTTACGAGCAGTACTTC.

The J gene is TRBJ2-5, the V gene TRBV20-1; D is undetermined. CDR3 length: 13 amino acids. With 4 bases removed from V and 1 base from J, the gap between germline ends came to 10 bases. Per the germline V gene, CDR1 is DFQATT and CDR2 is SNEGSKA (reference sequence). The CDR3 coding sequence is TGCAGTGCTACCGACCAAATCCAAGAGACCCAGTACTTC. Its protein is CSATDQIQETQYF.

The chain carries TRBV7-2 and TRBJ2-6; 8 bases agree with TRBD1. The CDR3 is 16 residues long. Germline V gene data show CDR1 as SGHTA and CDR2 as FQGNSA. V lost 5 bases to trimming and J lost 4 bases; unmatched junction nucleotides: 7. CDR3 DNA: TGTGCCAGCAGCGAACGGCAGGGGGCGGGGGCCAACGTCCTGACTTTC. It yields the protein CASSERQGAGANVLTF.

This clonotype showed up many times. The chain is built from TRBV4-1 and TRBJ2-7; D is unclear. The CDR3 has 13 residues. Trimming shortened V by 0 bases and J by 2 bases, and 5 bases separated the two germline ends. Germline V gene lookup returns CDR1 MGHRA and CDR2 YSYEKL. CDR3 sequence: CASSQDKTYEQYF. The CDR3 DNA follows: TGCGCCAGCAGCCAAGACAAGACCTACGAGCAGTACTTC.

This clonotype was counted many times. The chain joins TRBV2 to TRBJ2-7; 7 bases match TRBD1. CDR3 size: 13 residues. V lost 7 bases and J lost 5; bases outside the gene matches: 8. Looked up from germline, CDR1 is SNHLY and CDR2 is FYNNEI. The CDR3 DNA reads TGTGCCAGCAACCGACAGGGTCTCAACGAGCAGTACTTC. This codes for CASNRQGLNEQYF.

On this clonotype itself: This may be a read error: a much more frequent sequence differs by one nucleotide. This chain links TRBV10-3 with TRBJ1-2; 7 bases match TRBD1. The CDR3 totals 13 residues. Germline loops: CDR1 ENHRY, CDR2 SYGVKD. The CDR3 DNA reads as TGTGCCAGCAGTAACCAGGGGGACTATGGCTACACCTTC. Its translation is CASSNQGDYGYTF.

This clonotype was picked up many times. The chain carries TRBV5-8 and TRBJ1-1; D may be TRBD1 (6 bases). The CDR3 extends over 14 amino acids. The germline gives CDR1 SGHTS, CDR2 YDEGEE. The V end was cut by 3 bases, the J end by 11 bases, with 20 bases between. The DNA for the CDR3 is TGTGCCAGCAGCTCTGTCCCGGGACATAGTCGGGCTTTCTTT. Amino acids: CASSSVPGHSRAFF.

This chain links TRBV29-1 with TRBJ2-5; possibly TRBD1 or TRBD2 for D (6 bases each). The CDR3 is 11 residues long. Germline V CDR1 and CDR2: SQVTM, ANQGSEA. The V end lost 8 bases, the J end lost 4 bases, and 11 bases lay between the germline ends. CDR3 loop: CSRGGLETQYF. In DNA, the CDR3 is TGCAGCCGAGGGGGGCTAGAGACCCAGTACTTC. The complete variable domain, with remaining parts taken from reference TRBV29-1 and TRBJ2-5, reads SAVISQKPSRDICQRGTSLTIQCQVDSQVTMMFWYRQQPGQSLTLIATANQGSEATYESGFVIDKFPISRPNLTFSTLTVSNMSPEDSSIYLCSRGGLETQYFGPGTRLLVL.

This clonotype was seen a handful of times. An end of the junction differs from the germline gene, which may be a read error. The gene calls are TRBV6-5 and TRBJ2-5; either TRBD1 or TRBD2 may fit D (5 bases each). Germline V gene data show CDR1 as MNHEY and CDR2 as SVGAGI. The CDR3 totals 12 residues. The CDR3 sequence: CASSYSQTGANF. The CDR3 DNA reads TGTGCCAGCAGTTACTCCCAAACCGGGGCCAACTTC.

The sample holds one count of this clonotype. The chain is built from TRBV10-3 and TRBJ1-5, with 9 nucleotides matching TRBD1. J lost 11 bases, V lost 6 bases, and 5 bases had no gene match. CDR3 length equals 12 residues. Germline V lookup: CDR1 ENHRY, CDR2 SYGVKD. Here the CDR3 reads CAIRTGGGTQHF. The CDR3 nucleotides are TGTGCCATCAGGACAGGGGGGGGGACCCAGCATTTT.

The rearrangement joins TRBV20-1 to TRBJ1-6, with TRBD1 as a possible D gene (6 bases). Per germline, CDR1 DFQATT and CDR2 SNEGSKA (reference sequence). The CDR3 extends over 14 amino acids. The germline V and J ends were trimmed by 3 bases and 13 bases, with 19 bases remaining between them. In nucleotides, the CDR3 is TGCAGTGCTAGGGACAGCGTAGAGAATCAGCCCCTCCACTTT. Residues: CSARDSVENQPLHF.

This clonotype was detected ten times or more. The chain employs TRBV4-1 and TRBJ1-1; perhaps TRBD1 as D (6 bases). The CDR3 loop spans 15 amino acids. Germline V lookup: CDR1 MGHRA, CDR2 YSYEKL. Trimming stripped 4 bases from V and 1 base from J, with 13 bases between. The CDR3 here is CASSLEGRGNTEAFF. CDR3 in DNA: TGCGCCAGCAGCCTGGAGGGCAGGGGGAACACTGAAGCTTTCTTT.

The DNA of the CDR3 is TGTGCCAGCAGCAGTGAACAGCGAGCGCTACAAGAGACCCAGTACTTC. Its translation: CASSSEQRALQETQYF. The rearrangement joins TRBV7-9 to TRBJ2-5; D is undetermined. V was cut by 5 bases and J by 2 bases, with 18 bases left in between. From germline, CDR1 is SEHNR and CDR2 FQNEAQ (reference sequence). The CDR3 extends over 16 amino acids.

This clonotype has a handful of counts. The chain recombines TRBV4-1 with TRBJ2-7; D is perhaps TRBD1 (6 bases). V dropped 0 bases and J dropped 2 bases, with 20 bases sitting between them. The CDR3 totals 18 residues. Germline V lookup: CDR1 MGHRA, CDR2 YSYEKL. DNA of the CDR3: TGCGCCAGCAGCCAAGATCGAGATTGGGGGCTAGTCGCCTACGAGCAGTACTTC. Protein product: CASSQDRDWGLVAYEQYF.

The chain employs TRBV20-1 and TRBJ2-5; 12 bases align to TRBD2. The germline V gene encodes CDR1 DFQATT and CDR2 SNEGSKA (reference sequence). The V gene end was trimmed by 5 bases and the J gene end by 3 bases; junction bases not matched to a gene: 7. CDR3 length equals 15 residues. The CDR3 DNA reads TGCAGTGCTTTGACTAGCGGGAGTTTAGAAGAGACCCAGTACTTC. Residues: CSALTSGSLEETQYF.

This sequence joins TRBV7-9 and TRBJ2-5; D is perhaps TRBD1 (5 bases). Germline V lookup: CDR1 SEHNR, CDR2 FQNEAQ (reference sequence). V shed 7 bases and J shed 7 bases, with 22 bases lying between them. The CDR3 has 15 amino acids. Here the CDR3 DNA reads TGTGCCAGCACCGCAGGAAAGGACACGTTTGGGACCCAGTACTTC. Amino acids: CASTAGKDTFGTQYF.

The rearrangement uses TRBV5-4 and TRBJ2-5; no firm D call. This CDR3 has 14 residues. V lost 2 bases and J lost 4, with 12 bases in between. Germline values: CDR1 SGHNT, CDR2 YYREEE (reference sequence). The CDR3 DNA follows: TGTGCCAGCAGCTTAGGGCCGGTGACAGAGACCCAGTACTTC. Encoded protein: CASSLGPVTETQYF.

This clonotype was counted at least ten times. The CDR3 region is CASSTRDGQGRTEAFF. The CDR3, as DNA: TGCGCCAGCAGCACGCGAGACGGACAGGGAAGGACTGAAGCTTTCTTT. The chain joins TRBV5-1 to TRBJ1-1, with TRBD1 identical over 8 bases. Germline lookup yields CDR1 SGHRS and CDR2 YFSETQ. V shed 4 bases, J shed 5 bases, and the junction held 13 bases outside the gene matches. The CDR3 has 16 amino acids.

This clonotype was observed a few times. This sequence joins TRBV6-6 and TRBJ2-5, with a tentative D call TRBD1 (8 bases). The CDR3 loop spans 17 amino acids. Trimming shortened V by 5 bases and J by 1 base, and 20 bases separated the two germline ends. Germline V gene lookup returns CDR1 MNHNY and CDR2 SVGAGI (reference sequence). The CDR3 DNA reads as TGTGCCAGCAGTGAAGCGGGAACAGGGGGTATCCAAGAGACCCAGTACTTC. The encoded protein is CASSEAGTGGIQETQYF.

Many counts were recorded for this clonotype. This chain connects TRBV2 to TRBJ2-5, with D perhaps matching TRBD2 (5 bases). This CDR3 region has 17 residues. The germline V gene encodes CDR1 SNHLY and CDR2 FYNNEI. As DNA, the CDR3 is TGTGCAACTGAGGGTGGGGTGAGGTTGGAGCCGTTGGAGACCCAGTACTTC. It encodes CATEGGVRLEPLETQYF.

This clonotype has at least ten counts. The chain recombines TRBV2 with TRBJ1-1; perhaps TRBD1 as D (6 bases). This CDR3 region has 12 residues. CDR1 is SNHLY and CDR2 is FYNNEI in the germline V gene. V lost 10 bases and J 0 bases, leaving 9 bases between the germline ends. For the CDR3, the DNA is TGTGCCAAGGGGGGGATGAACACTGAAGCTTTCTTT. This codes for CAKGGMNTEAFF.